This T cell receptor beta chain was sequenced in a study of blood T cell repertoires in COVID-19. Per germline, CDR1 SGHRS and CDR2 YFSETQ. V trimming: 4 bases; J trimming: 2 bases; junction bases outside the gene matches: 6. The CDR3 runs to 15 residues. TCRdb's copy holds only in-frame clones and misses some; the assay was immunoSEQ multiplex PCR. This sample yields 65,000 to 70,000 clones, of which approximately 83% are seen a single time; just over 4.5% belongs to the top ten. Sequences were obtained from peripheral blood. V gene TRBV5-1 combines with J gene TRBJ2-3, with 8 bases that match TRBD1. The origin of this receptor is an older woman with acute or convalescent COVID-19. As DNA, the CDR3 is TGCGCCAGCAGCGGGACAGGCCAACCCACAGATACGCAGTATTTT. Encoded protein: CASSGTGQPTDTQYF.